These 23 T cell receptor beta chains were all obtained from the same sample, sequenced in a study of T cells in Graves' hyperthyroidism and ophthalmopathy. TCR beta CDR3 sequences were amplified from RNA transcripts. Researchers ran a first-round RT-PCR on the TCR CDR3 using the HTBI primer set. TCRdb passed the multiplex PCR reads through MiXCR, listing each CDR3 protein once. The sample contains about 250,000 distinct CDR3 sequences, approximately 20% of which appear only once. What was sequenced was blood. These receptors were taken from a man aged 25 to 45 with Graves' ophthalmopathy.

The V and J genes are TRBV18 and TRBJ2-1; the D is unclear. V was shortened by 2 bases and J by 9 bases, with 11 bases between the two germline ends. This CDR3 is built from 13 residues. Germline-derived CDR1 and CDR2 are KGHSH and LQKENI. The CDR3, as DNA: TGTGCCAGCTCACCAATTGCGGTCGGTGAGCAGTTCTTC. Translated, it gives CASSPIAVGEQFF.

Of note for this clonotype: Germline is not matched at one junction end, which may reflect a read error. The chain recombines TRBV28 with TRBJ1-5, with D unclear. The CDR3 loop spans 12 amino acids. CDR1 is MDHEN and CDR2 is SYDVKM in the germline V gene. CDR3 loop: CASSPNYQLQHF. In DNA, the CDR3 is TGTGCCAGCAGCCCCAACTATCAGCTCCAGCATTTT.

The chain combines TRBV20-1 with TRBJ2-1, with TRBD2 matching 14 bases. Germline V gene data show CDR1 as DFQATT and CDR2 as SNEGSKA (reference sequence). The V segment lost 6 bases and the J segment 4 bases; nucleotides outside the gene matches: 2. There are 14 residues in the CDR3. The CDR3 region is CSAGTSGGYNEQFF. In DNA, the CDR3 is TGCAGTGCCGGGACTAGCGGGGGATACAATGAGCAGTTCTTC.

The chain is built from TRBV28 and TRBJ1-2; D is perhaps TRBD1 (6 bases). Trimming cost V 11 bases and J 4 bases, with 14 bases left between them. The CDR3 length is 12 residues. The germline CDR1 and CDR2 sequences are MDHEN and SYDVKM. The CDR3 DNA follows: TGTGCCGGCTTGGGGGCCGGCTATGGCTACACCTTC. Protein sequence: CAGLGAGYGYTF.

The rearrangement links TRBV12-3 or TRBV12-4 to TRBJ2-1; TRBD2 agrees at 8 bases. The V and J ends lost 10 bases and 9 bases, in that order; junction bases with no gene match: 2. The length of the CDR3 is 10 residues. CDR3 nucleotides: TGTGCCACGGGGGGGGGTGAGCAGTTCTTC. Translated, it gives CATGGGEQFF.

This chain joins TRBV24-1 and TRBJ2-7; D not resolved. V dropped 12 bases and J dropped 5 bases, with 19 bases sitting between them. Germline V gives CDR1 KGHDR, CDR2 SFDVKD. The CDR3 is 13 amino acids. The CDR3 sequence is CAPKTWNVHEQYF. As DNA, the CDR3 is TGTGCCCCGAAGACATGGAACGTGCACGAGCAGTACTTC.

The chain couples TRBV27 to TRBJ2-7; 9 positions agree with TRBD1. The CDR3 length is 15 residues. The trim removed 2 bases at V and 4 bases at J, leaving 6 bases unmatched. Germline lookup yields CDR1 MNHEY and CDR2 SMNVEV (reference sequence). CDR3 coding DNA: TGTGCCAGCAGTTTAAGCGGGACAGGGAAATACGAGCAGTACTTC. This encodes CASSLSGTGKYEQYF.

This clonotype came up a few times. The chain couples TRBV9 to TRBJ2-1, with TRBD2 matching 8 bases. Looked up from germline, CDR1 is SGDLS and CDR2 is YYNGEE. CDR3 length: 15 amino acids. V gave up 2 bases and J gave up 7 bases; unmatched junction bases: 8. For the CDR3, the DNA is TGTGCCAGCAGCGTGTTAGGCGGGAGGATAAATGAGCAGTTCTTC. It encodes CASSVLGGRINEQFF.

V and J are TRBV7-2 and TRBJ2-7; D is perhaps TRBD2 (6 bases). The CDR3 sequence is 15 residues long. From germline, CDR1 is SGHTA and CDR2 FQGNSA. V was cut by 5 bases and J by 3 bases, with 17 bases left in between. This CDR3 is CASSPTDLGGYEQYF. The CDR3 nucleotides are TGTGCCAGCAGCCCGACGGACCTGGGGGGCTACGAGCAGTACTTC.

The rearrangement uses TRBV30 and TRBJ2-3; 8 nucleotides align to TRBD2. Trimming at V came to 8 bases and at J to 2 bases, leaving 3 bases not matched to a gene. The CDR3 totals 12 residues. CDR1 GTSNPN and CDR2 SVGIG come from the germline V gene (reference sequence). The CDR3 loop is CALSGDTDTQYF. The CDR3 coding sequence is TGTGCCCTTAGCGGGGACACAGATACGCAGTATTTT.

Comments on this clonotype: The junction does not match germline at one end; this may be a read error. This chain uses TRBV5-6 with TRBJ2-3, with D unclear. CDR3 length equals 15 residues. The germline CDR1 and CDR2 sequences are SGHDT and YYEEEE. The CDR3 reads CAISLGTLSTDTQYF. DNA of the CDR3: TGTGCCATCAGCTTAGGAACTCTGAGCACAGATACGCAGTATTTT.

This clonotype was found many times. This chain joins TRBV20-1 and TRBJ2-7, with D possibly matching TRBD1 (6 bases). The CDR3 extends over 13 amino acids. Germline assignment: CDR1 DFQATT and CDR2 SNEGSKA (reference sequence). V lost 6 bases to trimming and J lost 6 bases, with 18 bases between them. The CDR3: CSAIPGQSREQYF. The CDR3, as DNA: TGCAGTGCCATCCCGGGACAATCACGCGAGCAGTACTTC.

This clonotype was counted only a few times. The chain carries TRBV5-1 and TRBJ1-6; TRBD1 might be the D (6 bases). V lost 8 bases to trimming and J lost 3 bases, with 12 bases between them. Germline-derived CDR1 and CDR2 are SGHRS and YFSETQ. The CDR3 runs to 14 residues. The CDR3 bases are TGCGCCAGTGCGGACAGCCTCTATAATTCACCCCTCCACTTT. The encoded protein is CASADSLYNSPLHF.

This clonotype was seen a few times. CDR3 sequence reads: CASSRGQTYNEQFF. CDR3 in DNA: TGTGCCAGCAGCAGGGGACAAACCTACAATGAGCAGTTCTTC. V and J are TRBV6-1 and TRBJ2-1; perhaps TRBD1 as D (6 bases). The V end was cut by 6 bases, the J end by 2 bases, with 11 bases between. This CDR3 is built from 14 residues. The germline V gene encodes CDR1 MNHNS and CDR2 SASEGT.

V is TRBV29-1 and J is TRBJ2-4; 8 bases match TRBD2. With V trimmed by 4 bases and J by 3 bases, 14 bases remained unmatched. Per the germline V gene, CDR1 is SQVTM and CDR2 is ANQGSEA. The CDR3 has 17 residues. The CDR3 nucleotides read TGCAGCGTTGGGCAGCGGGGGAGGGGGGGGGGCAAAAACATTCAGTACTTC. Protein product: CSVGQRGRGGGKNIQYF.

This clonotype was detected many times. V usage is TRBV14 and J usage is TRBJ1-1; 7 bases are a match to TRBD1. After removal of 5 bases from V and 0 bases from J, the junction contained 0 bases not matched to a gene. This CDR3 spans 13 amino acids. The V gene's germline CDR1 is SGHDN and CDR2 FVKESK. The CDR3 loop reads CASSRGLNTEAFF. The CDR3 nucleotides are TGTGCCAGCAGCAGGGGGCTGAACACTGAAGCTTTCTTT.

This clonotype came up a few times. The rearrangement links TRBV7-9 to TRBJ2-1; 14 bases line up with TRBD2. CDR1 is SEHNR and CDR2 is FQNEAQ in the germline V gene (reference sequence). The length of the CDR3 is 17 residues. Unmatched junction bases numbered 7, after V lost 0 bases and J lost 9 bases. CDR3 nucleotide sequence: TGTGCCAGCAGCTTAGCGGGGGGACTAGCGGGAGCAATTGAGCAGTTCTTC. It yields the protein CASSLAGGLAGAIEQFF.

The rearrangement uses TRBV7-3 and TRBJ2-2; D uncertain. CDR3 length: 13 amino acids. Germline V CDR1 and CDR2: SGHTA, FQGTGA. Trimming removed 2 bases from V and 4 bases from J, with 5 bases in between. CDR3 sequence: CASSLGSTGELFF. CDR3 nucleotide sequence: TGTGCCAGCAGCTTAGGGTCCACCGGGGAGCTGTTTTTT.

This clonotype appeared a few times. The V and J genes are TRBV15 and TRBJ2-3, with 9 nucleotides matching TRBD2. The V segment lost 7 bases and the J segment 5 bases; nucleotides outside the gene matches: 10. Germline V gives CDR1 LNHNV, CDR2 YYDKDF (reference sequence). This CDR3 comprises 15 residues. CDR3 DNA: TGTGCCACCAAGGATAGCGGGAGACCTGGAGATACGCAGTATTTT. It yields the protein CATKDSGRPGDTQYF.

This chain uses TRBV20-1 with TRBJ2-1, with D tentatively TRBD1 or TRBD2 (5 bases each). The CDR3 has 15 residues. Germline CDR1 and CDR2: DFQATT and SNEGSKA (reference sequence). The V gene lost 5 bases and the J gene lost 5 bases, with 19 bases spanning the gap. Written as DNA, the CDR3 is TGCAGTGCTTCCAGGACTGGCCCAGGGAACAATGAGCAGTTCTTC. It encodes CSASRTGPGNNEQFF.

Note on this clonotype: The CDR3 carries no conserved terminal phenylalanine or tryptophan, so it likely arises from a read error. The chain combines TRBV6-2 or TRBV6-3 with TRBJ1-2; D unclear. The V end lost 3 bases, the J end lost 3 bases, and 8 bases lay between the germline ends. This CDR3 is 13 amino acids long. Germline V gene data show CDR1 as MNHEY and CDR2 as SVGEGT. CDR3 loop: CASSYAAYYGYTL. The CDR3, as DNA: TGTGCCAGCAGTTATGCGGCTTACTATGGCTACACCCTC.

This clonotype was observed a few times. J is TRBJ1-4 and V is TRBV20-1, with TRBD1 matching over 7 bases. The CDR3 is made up of 12 amino acids. Germline CDR1 and CDR2: DFQATT and SNEGSKA (reference sequence). Germline trimming cut 5 bases from V and 6 bases from J; bases unmatched to any gene: 3. The CDR3 loop is CSAEGADEKLFF. Here the CDR3 DNA reads TGCAGTGCTGAGGGGGCTGATGAAAAACTGTTTTTT.

Ten or more counts support this clonotype. V usage is TRBV7-9 and J usage is TRBJ2-6; 10 bases align to TRBD2. Germline V lookup: CDR1 SEHNR, CDR2 FQNEAQ (reference sequence). V was pared by 1 base and J by 1 base, with 1 base of the junction left unmatched. The length of the CDR3 is 17 residues. CDR3 coding DNA: TGTGCCAGCAGCTTAGGAGCGGGGGGGTCTGGGGCCAACGTCCTGACTTTC. Its protein is CASSLGAGGSGANVLTF. The complete variable domain, with remaining parts taken from reference TRBV7-9 and TRBJ2-6, reads DTGVSQNPRHKITKRGQNVTFRCDPISEHNRLYWYRQTLGQGPEFLTYFQNEAQLEKSRLLSDRFSAERPKGSFSTLEIQRTEQGDSAMYLCASSLGAGGSGANVLTFGAGSRLTVL.